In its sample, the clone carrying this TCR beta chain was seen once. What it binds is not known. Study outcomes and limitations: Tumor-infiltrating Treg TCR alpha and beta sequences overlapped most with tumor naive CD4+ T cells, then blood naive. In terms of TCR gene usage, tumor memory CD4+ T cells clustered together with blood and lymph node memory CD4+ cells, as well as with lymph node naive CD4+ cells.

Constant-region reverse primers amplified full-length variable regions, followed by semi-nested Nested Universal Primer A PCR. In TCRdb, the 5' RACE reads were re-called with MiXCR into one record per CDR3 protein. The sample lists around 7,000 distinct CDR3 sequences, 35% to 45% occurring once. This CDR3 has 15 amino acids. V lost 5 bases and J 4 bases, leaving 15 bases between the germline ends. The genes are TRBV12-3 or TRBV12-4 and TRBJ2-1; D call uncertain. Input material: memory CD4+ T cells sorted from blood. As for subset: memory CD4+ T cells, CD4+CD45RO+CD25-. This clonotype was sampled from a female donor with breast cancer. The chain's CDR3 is CASSRPTLRYNEQFF. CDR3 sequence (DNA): TGTGCCAGCAGTCGACCGACTTTGCGGTACAATGAGCAGTTCTTC.